A selection of T cell receptor beta chains follows, all from one sample in a study of T cell responses to AZD1222 COVID-19 vaccine. Data came from immunoSEQ multiplex PCR; TCRdb stores just in-frame clones and leaves some out. The sample lists some 120,000 clones; around 92% were seen once. This specimen consisted of peripheral blood, obtained on day 0 of AZD1222 vaccination. These receptors all stem from an adult in good health. Both conserved end residues are trimmed from each CDR3. A D gene is named only where the DNA matches it firmly.

>-|TRBV28|TRBJ1-4
ASSQPLGPEKLF
>TRBD1|TRBV5-1|TRBJ2-2
ASSSTRGQGSIEHRGAV
>-|TRBV10-3|TRBJ1-2
AIRTQGSVYGYT
>TRBD1|TRBV30|TRBJ1-5
AFGTGGDQPQH
>-|TRBV6-5|TRBJ2-7
ASSYLAGPSYEQY
>-|TRBV27|TRBJ1-2
ASSPSGNYGYT
>-|TRBV6-5|TRBJ1-1
ASSRKIGAPEAF
>TRBD2|TRBV13|TRBJ2-5
ASRPGLDQETQY
>TRBD1|TRBV2|TRBJ1-1
ASSGQGNTEAF
>TRBD2|TRBV10-3|TRBJ2-5
AISEGGRAGETQY
>-|TRBV5-4|TRBJ1-3
ASSLAGTSGNTIY
>TRBD1|TRBV6-4|TRBJ1-2
ASSDSGTGVLHGYT
>TRBD2|TRBV5-1|TRBJ2-3
ASSPGPGLVTDTQY
>-|TRBV7-9|TRBJ1-2
ASSPHGVPNDGYT
>-|TRBV19|TRBJ1-2
ASSPGTYGYT
>TRBD1|TRBV5-1|TRBJ1-6
ASSLGAAGGNSPLH
>-|TRBV5-6|TRBJ1-2
ASSLLGAAT
>TRBD1|TRBV28|TRBJ1-2
ASSPPDRELCGYT
>-|TRBV7-2|TRBJ2-1
ASSLSPTEREF
>-|TRBV7-8|TRBJ1-2
ASSLGGMGYGYT
>TRBD2|TRBV11-2|TRBJ2-3
ASSQRGLAGTDTQY
>TRBD1|TRBV5-8|TRBJ2-3
ASSTGVPDTQY
>-|TRBV18|TRBJ1-2
ASSPNWQALGYT
>-|TRBV11-1|TRBJ2-1
ASSHRRTPNEQF
>TRBD1|TRBV18|TRBJ1-3
ASSPTTGYIAGNTIY
>-|TRBV6-6|TRBJ2-7
ASSIRGYEQY